This T cell receptor (beta chain) was obtained from a study of cytomegalovirus exposure and HLA in healthy donors. This CDR3 is 16 amino acids long. Germline V gene lookup returns CDR1 ENHRY and CDR2 SYGVKD. V trimming: 4 bases; J trimming: 1 base; junction bases outside the gene matches: 5. Primers for the PCR totalled 60 Vbeta and 13 Jbeta. Sequenced by immunoSEQ multiplex PCR; TCRdb stores in-frame clones only, minus some. This repertoire shows 180,000 or so clones, under 80% found once; its top ten account for about 2.5%. The chain carries TRBV10-3 and TRBJ2-3; TRBD2 matches at 10 bases. The origin of this receptor is a woman in her twenties or thirties in good health and CMV-seropositive. The sequenced material came from PBMCs. CDR3 region: CAISVSGGTRTDTQYF. CDR3 DNA: TGTGCCATCAGTGTTAGCGGGGGGACCCGCACAGATACGCAGTATTTT.